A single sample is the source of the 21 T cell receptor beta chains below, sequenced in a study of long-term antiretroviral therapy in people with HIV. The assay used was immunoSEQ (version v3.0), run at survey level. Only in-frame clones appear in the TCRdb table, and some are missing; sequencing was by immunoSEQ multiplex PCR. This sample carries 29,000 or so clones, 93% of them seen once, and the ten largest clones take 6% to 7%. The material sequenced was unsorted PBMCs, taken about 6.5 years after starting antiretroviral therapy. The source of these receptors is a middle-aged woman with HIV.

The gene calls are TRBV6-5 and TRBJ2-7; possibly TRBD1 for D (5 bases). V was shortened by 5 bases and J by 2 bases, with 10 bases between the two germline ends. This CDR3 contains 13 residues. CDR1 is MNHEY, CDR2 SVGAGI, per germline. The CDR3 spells CASSKQETYEQYF. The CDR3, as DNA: TGTGCCAGCAGTAAACAGGAGACCTACGAGCAGTACTTC.

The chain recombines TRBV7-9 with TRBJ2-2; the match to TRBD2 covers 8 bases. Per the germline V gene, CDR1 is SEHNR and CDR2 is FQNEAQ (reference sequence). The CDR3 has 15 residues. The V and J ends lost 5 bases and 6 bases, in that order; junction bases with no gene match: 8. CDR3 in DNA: TGTGCCAGCAGCCCTCCCCGGACTAGCTCCGGGGAGCTGTTTTTT. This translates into CASSPPRTSSGELFF.

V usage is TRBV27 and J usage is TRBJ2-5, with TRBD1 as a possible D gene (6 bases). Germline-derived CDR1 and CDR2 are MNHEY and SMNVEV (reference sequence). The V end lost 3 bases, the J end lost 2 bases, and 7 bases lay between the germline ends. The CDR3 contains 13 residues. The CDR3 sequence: CASSFTGQETQYF. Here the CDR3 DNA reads TGTGCCAGCAGTTTTACAGGGCAAGAGACCCAGTACTTC.

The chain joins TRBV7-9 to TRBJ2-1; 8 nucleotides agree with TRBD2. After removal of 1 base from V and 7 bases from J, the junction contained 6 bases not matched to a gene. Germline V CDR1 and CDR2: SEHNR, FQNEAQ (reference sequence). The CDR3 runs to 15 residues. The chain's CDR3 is CASSLDPGGRNEQFF. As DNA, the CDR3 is TGTGCCAGCAGCTTAGATCCGGGGGGGCGTAATGAGCAGTTCTTC.

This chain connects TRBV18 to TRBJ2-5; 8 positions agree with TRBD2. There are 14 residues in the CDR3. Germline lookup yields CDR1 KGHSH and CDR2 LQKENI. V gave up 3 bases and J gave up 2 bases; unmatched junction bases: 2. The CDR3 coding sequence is TGTGCCAGCTCACCGACTAGCGAACAAGAGACCCAGTACTTC. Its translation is CASSPTSEQETQYF.

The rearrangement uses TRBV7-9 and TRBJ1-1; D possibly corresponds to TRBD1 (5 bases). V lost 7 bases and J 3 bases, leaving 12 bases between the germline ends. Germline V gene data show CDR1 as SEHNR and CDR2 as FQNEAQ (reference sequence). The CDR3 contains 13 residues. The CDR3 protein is CASTRGAYTEAFF. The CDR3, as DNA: TGTGCCAGCACCCGAGGGGCGTACACTGAAGCTTTCTTT.

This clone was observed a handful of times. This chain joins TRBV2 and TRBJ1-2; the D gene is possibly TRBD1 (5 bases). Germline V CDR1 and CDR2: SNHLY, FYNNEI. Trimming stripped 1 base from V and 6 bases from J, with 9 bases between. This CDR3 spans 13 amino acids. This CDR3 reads CASSEGGYHGYTF. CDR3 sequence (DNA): TGTGCCAGCAGTGAAGGGGGGTACCATGGCTACACCTTC.

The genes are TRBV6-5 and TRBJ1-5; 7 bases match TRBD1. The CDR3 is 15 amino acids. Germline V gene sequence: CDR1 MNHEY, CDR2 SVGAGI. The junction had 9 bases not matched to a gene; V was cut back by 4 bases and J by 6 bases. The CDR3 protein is CASSSASGGLQPQHF. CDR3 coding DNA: TGTGCCAGCAGTTCGGCTTCAGGGGGTCTTCAGCCCCAGCATTTT.

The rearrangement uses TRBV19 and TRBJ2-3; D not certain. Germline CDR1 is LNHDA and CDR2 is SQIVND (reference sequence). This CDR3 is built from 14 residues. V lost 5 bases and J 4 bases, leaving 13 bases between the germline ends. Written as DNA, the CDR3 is TGTGCCAGTAGTCCCCTCATTGGAGCAGATACGCAGTATTTT. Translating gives CASSPLIGADTQYF.

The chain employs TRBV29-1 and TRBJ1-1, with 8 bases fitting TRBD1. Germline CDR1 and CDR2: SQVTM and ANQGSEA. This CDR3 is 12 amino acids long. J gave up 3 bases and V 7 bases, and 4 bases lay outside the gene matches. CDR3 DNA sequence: TGCAGCGGGGGACAGGCCTACACTGAAGCTTTCTTT. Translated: CSGGQAYTEAFF.

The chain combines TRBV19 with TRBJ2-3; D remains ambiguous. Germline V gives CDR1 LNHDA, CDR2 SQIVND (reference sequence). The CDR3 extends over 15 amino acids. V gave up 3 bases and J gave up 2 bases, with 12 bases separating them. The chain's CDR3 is CASSIALAFTDTQYF. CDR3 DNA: TGTGCCAGTAGTATTGCCCTCGCATTCACAGATACGCAGTATTTT. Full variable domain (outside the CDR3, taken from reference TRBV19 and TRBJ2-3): DGGITQSPKYLFRKEGQNVTLSCEQNLNHDAMYWYRQDPGQGLRLIYYSQIVNDFQKGDIAEGYSVSREKKESFPLTVTSAQKNPTAFYLCASSIALAFTDTQYFGPGTRLTVL.

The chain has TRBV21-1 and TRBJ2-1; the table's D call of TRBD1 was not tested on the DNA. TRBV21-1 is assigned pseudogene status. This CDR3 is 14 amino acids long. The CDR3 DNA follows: TGTGCCAGCACGCATAAACAGGGAGACAATGAGCAGTTCTTC. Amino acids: CASTHKQGDNEQFF.

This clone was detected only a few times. The CDR3 nucleotides are TGTGCCAGCGGGAAACAGGGGATCCAGCCCCAGCATTTT. Protein sequence: CASGKQGIQPQHF. This chain uses TRBV6-5 with TRBJ1-5; 7 nucleotides agree with TRBD1. V trimming: 8 bases; J trimming: 7 bases; junction bases outside the gene matches: 8. This CDR3 is built from 13 residues. In germline, CDR1 is MNHEY, CDR2 SVGAGI.

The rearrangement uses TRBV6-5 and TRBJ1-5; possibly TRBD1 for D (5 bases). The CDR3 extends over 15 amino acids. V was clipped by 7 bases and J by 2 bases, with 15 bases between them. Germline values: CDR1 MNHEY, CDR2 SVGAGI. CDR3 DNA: TGTGCCAGCACGATCCGGGGCGCGGGCAATCAGCCCCAGCATTTT. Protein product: CASTIRGAGNQPQHF.

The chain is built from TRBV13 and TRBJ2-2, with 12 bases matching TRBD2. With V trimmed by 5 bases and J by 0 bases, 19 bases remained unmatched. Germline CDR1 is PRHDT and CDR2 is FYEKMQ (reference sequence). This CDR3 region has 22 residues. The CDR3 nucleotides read TGTGCCAGCAGCATACCGAAATTACTAGCGGGGGGACTACAACCGAACACCGGGGAGCTGTTTTTT. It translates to CASSIPKLLAGGLQPNTGELFF.

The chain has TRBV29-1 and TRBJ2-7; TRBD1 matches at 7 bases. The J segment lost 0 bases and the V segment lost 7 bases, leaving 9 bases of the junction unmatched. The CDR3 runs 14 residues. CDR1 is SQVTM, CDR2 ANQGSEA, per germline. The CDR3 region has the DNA TGCAGCGCGAAGCTGACAGGGAGCTCCTACGAGCAGTACTTC. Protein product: CSAKLTGSSYEQYF.

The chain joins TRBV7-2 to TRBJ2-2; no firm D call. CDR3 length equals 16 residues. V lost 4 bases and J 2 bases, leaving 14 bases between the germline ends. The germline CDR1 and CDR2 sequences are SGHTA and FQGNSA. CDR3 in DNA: TGTGCCAGCAGCTCAGACCCACTTCCAAACACCGGGGAGCTGTTTTTT. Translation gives CASSSDPLPNTGELFF. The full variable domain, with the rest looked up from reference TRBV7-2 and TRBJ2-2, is GAGVSQSPSNKVTEKGKDVELRCDPISGHTALYWYRQSLGQGLEFLIYFQGNSAPDKSGLPSDRFSAERTGGSVSTLTIQRTQQEDSAVYLCASSSDPLPNTGELFFGEGSRLTVL.

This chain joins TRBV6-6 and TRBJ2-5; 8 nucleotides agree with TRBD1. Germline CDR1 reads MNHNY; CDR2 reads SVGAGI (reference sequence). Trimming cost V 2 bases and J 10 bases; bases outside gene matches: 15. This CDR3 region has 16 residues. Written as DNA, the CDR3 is TGTGCCAGCAGTTACCGGCTTGGGACAGCGACAGGGGACCAGTACTTC. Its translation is CASSYRLGTATGDQYF.

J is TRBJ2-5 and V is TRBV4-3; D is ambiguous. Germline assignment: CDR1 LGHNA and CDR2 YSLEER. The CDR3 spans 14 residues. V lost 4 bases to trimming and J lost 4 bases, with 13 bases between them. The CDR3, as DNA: TGCGCCAGCAGCCCGACCGGGTACGGAGAGACCCAGTACTTC. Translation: CASSPTGYGETQYF.

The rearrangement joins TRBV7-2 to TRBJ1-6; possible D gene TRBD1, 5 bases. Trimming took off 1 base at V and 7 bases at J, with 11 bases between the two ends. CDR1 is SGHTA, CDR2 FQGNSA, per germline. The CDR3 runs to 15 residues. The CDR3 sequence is CASSLEAGRNSPLHF. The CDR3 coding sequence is TGTGCCAGCAGCTTAGAGGCAGGGCGGAATTCACCCCTCCACTTT.

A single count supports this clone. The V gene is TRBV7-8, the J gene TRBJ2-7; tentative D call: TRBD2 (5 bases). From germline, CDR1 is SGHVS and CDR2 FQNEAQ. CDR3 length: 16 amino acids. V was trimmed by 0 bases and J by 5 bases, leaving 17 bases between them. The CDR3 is CASSLALTGEADEQYF. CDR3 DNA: TGTGCCAGCAGCTTAGCGCTAACTGGGGAAGCGGACGAGCAGTACTTC.